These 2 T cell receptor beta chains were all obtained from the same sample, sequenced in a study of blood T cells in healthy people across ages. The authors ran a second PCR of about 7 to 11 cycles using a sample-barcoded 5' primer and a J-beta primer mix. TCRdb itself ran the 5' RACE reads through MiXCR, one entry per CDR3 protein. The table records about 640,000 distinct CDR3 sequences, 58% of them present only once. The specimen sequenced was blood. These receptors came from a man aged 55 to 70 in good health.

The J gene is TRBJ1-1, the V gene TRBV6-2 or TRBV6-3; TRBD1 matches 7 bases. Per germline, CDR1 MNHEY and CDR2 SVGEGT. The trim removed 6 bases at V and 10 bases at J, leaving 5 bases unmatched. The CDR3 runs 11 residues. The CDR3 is CASRANRGAFF. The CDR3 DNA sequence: TGTGCCAGCAGAGCCAACAGGGGAGCTTTCTTT.

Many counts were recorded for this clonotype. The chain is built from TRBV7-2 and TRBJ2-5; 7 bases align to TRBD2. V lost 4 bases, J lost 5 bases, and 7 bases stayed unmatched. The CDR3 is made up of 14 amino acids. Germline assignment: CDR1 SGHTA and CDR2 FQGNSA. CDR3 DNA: TGTGCCAGCAGCTCGGCGACTAGCCCCGAGACCCAGTACTTC. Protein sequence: CASSSATSPETQYF.